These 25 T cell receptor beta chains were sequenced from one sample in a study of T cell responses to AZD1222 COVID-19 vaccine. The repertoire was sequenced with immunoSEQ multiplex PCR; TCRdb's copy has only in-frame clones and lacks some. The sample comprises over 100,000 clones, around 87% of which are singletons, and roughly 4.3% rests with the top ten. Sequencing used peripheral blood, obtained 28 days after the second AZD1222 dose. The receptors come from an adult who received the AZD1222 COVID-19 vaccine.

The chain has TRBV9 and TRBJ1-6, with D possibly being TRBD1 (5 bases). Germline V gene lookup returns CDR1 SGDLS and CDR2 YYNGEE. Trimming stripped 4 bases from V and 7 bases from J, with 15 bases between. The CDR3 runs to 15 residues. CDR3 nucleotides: TGTGCCAGCAGCACTGGGACCTACGCGAATTCACCCCTCCACTTT. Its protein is CASSTGTYANSPLHF.

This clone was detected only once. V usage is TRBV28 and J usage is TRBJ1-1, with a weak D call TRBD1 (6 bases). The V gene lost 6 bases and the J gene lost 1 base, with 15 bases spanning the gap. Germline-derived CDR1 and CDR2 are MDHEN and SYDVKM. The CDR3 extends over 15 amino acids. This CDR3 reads CASRIPGTPNTEAFF. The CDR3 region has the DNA TGTGCCAGCAGGATACCAGGGACACCGAACACTGAAGCTTTCTTT.

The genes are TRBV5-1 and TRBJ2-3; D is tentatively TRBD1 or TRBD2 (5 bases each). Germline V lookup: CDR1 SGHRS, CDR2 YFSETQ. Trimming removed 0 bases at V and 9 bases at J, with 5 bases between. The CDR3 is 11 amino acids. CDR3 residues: CASSLGGTQYF. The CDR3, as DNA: TGCGCCAGCAGCTTGGGGGGGACGCAGTATTTT.

CDR3 residues: CASSPSGWSNQPQHF. DNA of the CDR3: TGTGCCAGCAGCCCATCGGGGTGGAGCAATCAGCCCCAGCATTTT. The rearrangement uses TRBV7-9 and TRBJ1-5; D unresolved. There are 15 residues in the CDR3. Germline V gene data show CDR1 as SEHNR and CDR2 as FQNEAQ (reference sequence). The V and J ends lost 5 bases and 1 base respectively, with 12 bases between them.

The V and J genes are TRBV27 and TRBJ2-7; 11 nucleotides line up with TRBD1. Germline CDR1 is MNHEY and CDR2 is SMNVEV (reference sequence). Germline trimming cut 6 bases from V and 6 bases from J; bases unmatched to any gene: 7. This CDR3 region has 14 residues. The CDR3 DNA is TGTGCCAGCAGCTGGACAGGGGGCCCCTTCGAGCAGTACTTC. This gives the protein CASSWTGGPFEQYF.

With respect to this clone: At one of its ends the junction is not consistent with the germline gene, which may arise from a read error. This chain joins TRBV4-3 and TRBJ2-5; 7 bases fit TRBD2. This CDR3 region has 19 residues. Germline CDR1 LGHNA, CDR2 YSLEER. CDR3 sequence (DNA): TGCGCCAGCAGCCAAGATACGAGTCTAGCGGAAAATACAAGAGAGGCCCAGTACTTC. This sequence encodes CASSQDTSLAENTREAQYF.

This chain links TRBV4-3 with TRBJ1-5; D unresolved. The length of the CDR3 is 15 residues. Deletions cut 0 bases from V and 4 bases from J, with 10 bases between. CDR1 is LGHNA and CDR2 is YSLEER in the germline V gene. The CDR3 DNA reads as TGCGCCAGCAGCCAAGAAGTCACAGATAATCAGCCCCAGCATTTT. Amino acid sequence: CASSQEVTDNQPQHF.

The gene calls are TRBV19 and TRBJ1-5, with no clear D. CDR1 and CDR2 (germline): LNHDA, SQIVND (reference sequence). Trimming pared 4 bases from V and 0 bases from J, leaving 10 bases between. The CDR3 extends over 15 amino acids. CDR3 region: CASSTPPYSNQPQHF. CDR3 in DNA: TGTGCCAGTAGTACCCCGCCCTATAGCAATCAGCCCCAGCATTTT. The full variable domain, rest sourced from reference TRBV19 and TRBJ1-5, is DGGITQSPKYLFRKEGQNVTLSCEQNLNHDAMYWYRQDPGQGLRLIYYSQIVNDFQKGDIAEGYSVSREKKESFPLTVTSAQKNPTAFYLCASSTPPYSNQPQHFGDGTRLSIL.

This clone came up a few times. CDR3 sequence reads: CASSLGNIQYF. CDR3 nucleotide sequence: TGTGCCAGCAGCTTAGGAAACATTCAGTACTTC. The V and J genes are TRBV7-2 and TRBJ2-4; D remains ambiguous. This CDR3 region has 11 residues. V lost 1 base and J 6 bases, leaving 1 base between the germline ends. Per the germline V gene, CDR1 is SGHTA and CDR2 is FQGNSA.

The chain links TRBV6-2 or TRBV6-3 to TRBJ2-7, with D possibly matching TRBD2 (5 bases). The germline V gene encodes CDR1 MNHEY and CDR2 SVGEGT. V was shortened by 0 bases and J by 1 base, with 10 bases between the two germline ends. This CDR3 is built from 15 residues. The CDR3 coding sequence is TGTGCCAGCAGTTACTCGATGGAGGCTTCCTACGAGCAGTACTTC. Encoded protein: CASSYSMEASYEQYF.

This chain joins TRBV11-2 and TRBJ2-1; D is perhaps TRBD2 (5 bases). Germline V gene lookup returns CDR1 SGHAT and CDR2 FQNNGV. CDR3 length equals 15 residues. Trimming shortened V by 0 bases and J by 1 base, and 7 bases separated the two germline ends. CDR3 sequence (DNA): TGTGCCAGCAGCTTAGAACGGGGTTCCTACAATGAGCAGTTCTTC. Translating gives CASSLERGSYNEQFF.

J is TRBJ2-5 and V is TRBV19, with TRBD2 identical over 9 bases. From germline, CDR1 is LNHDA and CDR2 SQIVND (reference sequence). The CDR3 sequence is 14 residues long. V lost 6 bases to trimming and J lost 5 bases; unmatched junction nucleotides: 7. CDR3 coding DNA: TGTGCCAGTAGGGACCTAGCGGGGAGGGAGACCCAGTACTTC. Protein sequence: CASRDLAGRETQYF. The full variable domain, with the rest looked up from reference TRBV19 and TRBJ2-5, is DGGITQSPKYLFRKEGQNVTLSCEQNLNHDAMYWYRQDPGQGLRLIYYSQIVNDFQKGDIAEGYSVSREKKESFPLTVTSAQKNPTAFYLCASRDLAGRETQYFGPGTRLLVL.

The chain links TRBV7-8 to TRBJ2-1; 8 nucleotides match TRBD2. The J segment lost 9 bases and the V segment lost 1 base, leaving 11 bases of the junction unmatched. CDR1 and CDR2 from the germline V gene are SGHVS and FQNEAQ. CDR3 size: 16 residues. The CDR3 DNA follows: TGTGCCAGCAGCTTAGATGGCGGGACTAGGGGGAGTGAGCAGTTCTTC. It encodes CASSLDGGTRGSEQFF. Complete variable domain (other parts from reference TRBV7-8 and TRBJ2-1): GAGVSQSPRYKVAKRGQDVALRCDPISGHVSLFWYQQALGQGPEFLTYFQNEAQLDKSGLPSDRFFAERPEGSVSTLKIQRTQQEDSAVYLCASSLDGGTRGSEQFFGPGTRLTVL.

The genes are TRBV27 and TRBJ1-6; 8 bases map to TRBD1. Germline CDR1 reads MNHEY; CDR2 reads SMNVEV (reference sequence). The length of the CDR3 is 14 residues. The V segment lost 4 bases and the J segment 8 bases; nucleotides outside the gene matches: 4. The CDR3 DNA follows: TGTGCCAGCAGTTGGACAGGGATCGATTCACCCCTCCACTTT. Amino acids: CASSWTGIDSPLHF.

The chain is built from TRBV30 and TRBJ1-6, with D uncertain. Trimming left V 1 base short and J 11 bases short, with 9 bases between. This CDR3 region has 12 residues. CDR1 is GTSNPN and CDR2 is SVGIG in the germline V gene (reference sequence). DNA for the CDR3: TGTGCCTGGAGTGGGCGAGGTCCACCCCTCCACTTT. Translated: CAWSGRGPPLHF.

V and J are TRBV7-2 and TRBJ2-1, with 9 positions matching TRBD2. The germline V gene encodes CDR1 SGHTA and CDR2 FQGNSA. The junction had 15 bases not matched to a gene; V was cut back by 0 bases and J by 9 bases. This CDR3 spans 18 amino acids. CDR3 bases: TGTGCCAGCAGCTTAGCGGTAGGGTCCGGGACTAGCCAGGGTGAGCAGTTCTTC. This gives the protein CASSLAVGSGTSQGEQFF.

DNA for the CDR3: TGTGCCAGCAGCGTAGCGGGGGAGAAACACTCCTACAATGAGCAGTTCTTC. Encoded protein: CASSVAGEKHSYNEQFF. The gene calls are TRBV9 and TRBJ2-1; a possible D gene is TRBD2 (6 bases). Germline values: CDR1 SGDLS, CDR2 YYNGEE. The CDR3 has 17 amino acids. V lost 0 bases and J lost 0, with 13 bases in between.

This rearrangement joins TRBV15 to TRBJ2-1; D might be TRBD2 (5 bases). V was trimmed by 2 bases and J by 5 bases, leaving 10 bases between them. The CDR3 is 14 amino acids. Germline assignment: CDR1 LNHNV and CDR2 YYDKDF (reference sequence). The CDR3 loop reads CATSRTLGNNEQFF. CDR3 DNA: TGTGCCACCAGCAGAACCCTCGGGAACAATGAGCAGTTCTTC.

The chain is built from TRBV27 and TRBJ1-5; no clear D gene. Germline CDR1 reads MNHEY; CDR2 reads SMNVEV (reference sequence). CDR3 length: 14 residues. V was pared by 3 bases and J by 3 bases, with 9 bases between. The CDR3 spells CASSFQGPNQPQHF. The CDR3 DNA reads TGTGCCAGCAGTTTTCAAGGGCCCAATCAGCCCCAGCATTTT.

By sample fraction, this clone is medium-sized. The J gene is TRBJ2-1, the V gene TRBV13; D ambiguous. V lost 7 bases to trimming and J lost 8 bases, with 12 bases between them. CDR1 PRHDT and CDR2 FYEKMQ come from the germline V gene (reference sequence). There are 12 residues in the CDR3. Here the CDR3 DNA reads TGTGCCAGCACCCTAAATCAGGATGAGCAGTTCTTC. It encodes CASTLNQDEQFF.

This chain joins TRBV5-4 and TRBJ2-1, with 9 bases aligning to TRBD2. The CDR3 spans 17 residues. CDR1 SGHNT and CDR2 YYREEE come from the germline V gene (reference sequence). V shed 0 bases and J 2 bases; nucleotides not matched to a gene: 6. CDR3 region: CASSLDGRGGPYNEQFF. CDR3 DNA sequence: TGTGCCAGCAGCTTGGATGGGCGGGGGGGTCCCTACAATGAGCAGTTCTTC.

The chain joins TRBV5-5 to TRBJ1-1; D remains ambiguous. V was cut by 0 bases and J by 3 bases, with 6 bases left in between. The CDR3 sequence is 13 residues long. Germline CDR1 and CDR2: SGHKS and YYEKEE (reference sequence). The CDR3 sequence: CASSLGVDTEAFF. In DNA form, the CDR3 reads TGTGCCAGCAGCTTGGGGGTGGACACTGAAGCTTTCTTT.

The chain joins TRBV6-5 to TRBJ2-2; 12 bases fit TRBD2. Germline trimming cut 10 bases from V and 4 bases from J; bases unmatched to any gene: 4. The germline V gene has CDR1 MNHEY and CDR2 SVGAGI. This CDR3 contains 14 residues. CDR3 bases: TGTGCCATACGGACTAGCGGGGCCACCGGGGAGCTGTTTTTT. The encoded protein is CAIRTSGATGELFF.

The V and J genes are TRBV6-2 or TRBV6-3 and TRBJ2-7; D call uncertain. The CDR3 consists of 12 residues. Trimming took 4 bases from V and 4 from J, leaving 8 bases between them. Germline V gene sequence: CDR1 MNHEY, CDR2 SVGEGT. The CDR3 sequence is CASSFQQYEQYF. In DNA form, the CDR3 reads TGTGCCAGCAGTTTTCAGCAATACGAGCAGTACTTC.

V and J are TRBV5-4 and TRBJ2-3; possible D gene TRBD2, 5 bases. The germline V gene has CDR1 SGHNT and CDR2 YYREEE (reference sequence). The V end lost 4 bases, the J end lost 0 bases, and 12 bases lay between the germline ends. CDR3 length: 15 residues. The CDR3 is CASSPKTGSTDTQYF. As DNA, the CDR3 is TGTGCCAGCAGCCCCAAGACGGGGAGCACAGATACGCAGTATTTT.